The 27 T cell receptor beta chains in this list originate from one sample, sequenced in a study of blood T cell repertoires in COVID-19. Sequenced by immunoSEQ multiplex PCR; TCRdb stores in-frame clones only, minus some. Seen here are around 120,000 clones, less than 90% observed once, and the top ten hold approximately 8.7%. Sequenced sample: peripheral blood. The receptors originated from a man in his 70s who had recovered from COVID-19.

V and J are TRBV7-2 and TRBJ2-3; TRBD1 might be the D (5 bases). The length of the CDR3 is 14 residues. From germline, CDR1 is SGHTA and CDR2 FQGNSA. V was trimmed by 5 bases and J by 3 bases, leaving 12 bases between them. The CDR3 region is CASSPGAGTDTQYF. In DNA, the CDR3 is TGTGCCAGCAGCCCCGGAGCAGGGACAGATACGCAGTATTTT.

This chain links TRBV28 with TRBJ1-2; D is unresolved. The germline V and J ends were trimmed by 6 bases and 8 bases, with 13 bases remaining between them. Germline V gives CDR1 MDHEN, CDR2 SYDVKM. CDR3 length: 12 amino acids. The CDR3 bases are TGTGCCAGCAGCATACTCAGCGGAGGCTACACCTTC. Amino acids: CASSILSGGYTF.

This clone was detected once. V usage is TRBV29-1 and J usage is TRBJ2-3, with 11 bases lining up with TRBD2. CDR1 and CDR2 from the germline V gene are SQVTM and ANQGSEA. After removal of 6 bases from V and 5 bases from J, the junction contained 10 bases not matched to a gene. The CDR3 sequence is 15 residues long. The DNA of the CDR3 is TGCAGCGTGACCTTTAGCGGGGGGGCCATAGATACGCAGTATTTT. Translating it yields CSVTFSGGAIDTQYF.

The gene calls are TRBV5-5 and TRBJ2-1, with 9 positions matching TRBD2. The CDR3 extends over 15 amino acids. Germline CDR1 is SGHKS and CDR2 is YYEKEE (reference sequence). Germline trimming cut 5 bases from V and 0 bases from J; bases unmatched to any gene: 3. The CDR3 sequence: CASRPTSGSYNEQFF. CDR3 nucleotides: TGTGCCAGCAGACCGACTAGCGGCTCCTACAATGAGCAGTTCTTC.

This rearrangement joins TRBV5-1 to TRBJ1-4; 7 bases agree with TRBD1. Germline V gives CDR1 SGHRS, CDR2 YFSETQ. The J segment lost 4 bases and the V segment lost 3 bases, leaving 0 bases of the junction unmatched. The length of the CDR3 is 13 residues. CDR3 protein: CASSWDSNEKLFF. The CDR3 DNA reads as TGCGCCAGCAGCTGGGACAGTAATGAAAAACTGTTTTTT.

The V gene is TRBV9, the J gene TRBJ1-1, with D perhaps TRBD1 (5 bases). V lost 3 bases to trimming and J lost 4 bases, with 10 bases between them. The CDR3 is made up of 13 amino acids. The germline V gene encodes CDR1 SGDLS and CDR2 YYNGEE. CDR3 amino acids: CASSAGDRTEAFF. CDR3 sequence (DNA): TGTGCCAGCAGCGCGGGGGACCGCACTGAAGCTTTCTTT.

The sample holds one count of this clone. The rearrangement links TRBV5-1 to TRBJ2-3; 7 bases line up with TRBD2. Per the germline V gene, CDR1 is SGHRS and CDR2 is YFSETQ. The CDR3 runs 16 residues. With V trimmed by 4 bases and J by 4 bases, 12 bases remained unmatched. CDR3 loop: CASSLPRGGRSDTQYF. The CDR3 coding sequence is TGCGCCAGCAGCCTACCACGAGGCGGGAGATCAGATACGCAGTATTTT.

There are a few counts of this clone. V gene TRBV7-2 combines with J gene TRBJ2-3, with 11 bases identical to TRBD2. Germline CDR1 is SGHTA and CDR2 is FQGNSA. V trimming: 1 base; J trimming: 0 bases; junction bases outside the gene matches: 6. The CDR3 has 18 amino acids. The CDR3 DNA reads TGTGCCAGCAGCTTAGTAGGGACTAGCGGCACTAGCACAGATACGCAGTATTTT. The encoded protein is CASSLVGTSGTSTDTQYF.

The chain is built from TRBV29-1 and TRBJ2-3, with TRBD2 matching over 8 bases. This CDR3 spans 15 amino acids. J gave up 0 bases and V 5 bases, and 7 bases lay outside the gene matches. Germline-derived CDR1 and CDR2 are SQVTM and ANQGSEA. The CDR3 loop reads CSVLPSGPSTDTQYF. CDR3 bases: TGCAGCGTTCTGCCTAGCGGGCCTAGCACAGATACGCAGTATTTT.

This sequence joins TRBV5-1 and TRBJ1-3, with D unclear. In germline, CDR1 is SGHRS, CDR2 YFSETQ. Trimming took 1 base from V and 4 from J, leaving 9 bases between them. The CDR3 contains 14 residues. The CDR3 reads CASSLTQSGNTIYF. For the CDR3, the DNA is TGCGCCAGCAGCTTGACACAGTCGGGAAACACCATATATTTT.

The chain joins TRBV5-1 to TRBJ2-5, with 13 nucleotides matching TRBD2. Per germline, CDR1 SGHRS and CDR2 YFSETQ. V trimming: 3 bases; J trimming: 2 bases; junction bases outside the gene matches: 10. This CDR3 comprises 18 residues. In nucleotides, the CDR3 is TGCGCCAGCAGCTATCGGACTAGCGGGAGTTCGCGACAAGAGACCCAGTACTTC. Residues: CASSYRTSGSSRQETQYF.

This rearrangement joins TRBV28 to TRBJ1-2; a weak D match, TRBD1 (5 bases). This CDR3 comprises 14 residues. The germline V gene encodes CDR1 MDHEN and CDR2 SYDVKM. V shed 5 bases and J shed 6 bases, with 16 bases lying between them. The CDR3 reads CASSRRQLGHGYTF. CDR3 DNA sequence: TGTGCCAGCAGTCGTAGACAGTTGGGGCATGGCTACACCTTC.

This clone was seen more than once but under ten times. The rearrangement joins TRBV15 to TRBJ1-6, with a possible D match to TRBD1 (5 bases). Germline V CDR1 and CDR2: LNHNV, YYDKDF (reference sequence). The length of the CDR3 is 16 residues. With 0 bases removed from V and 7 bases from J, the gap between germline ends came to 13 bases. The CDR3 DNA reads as TGTGCCACCAGCAGAGATAGTGGGGCGGAGAATTCACCCCTCCACTTT. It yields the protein CATSRDSGAENSPLHF.

CDR3 sequence: CASSSPLTGVFGYTF. DNA of the CDR3: TGTGCCAGCAGCTCCCCTCTGACAGGGGTCTTTGGCTACACCTTC. The V gene is TRBV7-9, the J gene TRBJ1-2; 8 positions match TRBD1. The CDR3 runs 15 residues. The V gene's germline CDR1 is SEHNR and CDR2 FQNEAQ (reference sequence). V shed 4 bases, J shed 7 bases, and the junction held 11 bases outside the gene matches.

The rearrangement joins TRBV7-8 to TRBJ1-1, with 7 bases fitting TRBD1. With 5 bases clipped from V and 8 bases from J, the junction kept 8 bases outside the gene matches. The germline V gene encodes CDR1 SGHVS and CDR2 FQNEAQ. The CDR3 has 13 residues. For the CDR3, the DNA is TGTGCCAGCAGCGTTGTCAGGGGGTCAGAAGCTTTCTTT. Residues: CASSVVRGSEAFF.

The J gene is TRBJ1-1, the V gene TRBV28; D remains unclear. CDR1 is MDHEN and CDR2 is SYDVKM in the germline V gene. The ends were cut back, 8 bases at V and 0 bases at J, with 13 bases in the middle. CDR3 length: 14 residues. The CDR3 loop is CASGSPGLNTEAFF. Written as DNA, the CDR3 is TGTGCCAGCGGCTCCCCGGGGTTGAACACTGAAGCTTTCTTT.

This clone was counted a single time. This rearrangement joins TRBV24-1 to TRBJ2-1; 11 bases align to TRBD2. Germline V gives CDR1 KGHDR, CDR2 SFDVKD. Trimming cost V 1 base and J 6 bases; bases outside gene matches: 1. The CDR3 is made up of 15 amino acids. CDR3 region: CATSDLTSGSNEQFF. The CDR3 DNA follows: TGTGCCACCAGTGATTTAACTAGCGGGAGCAATGAGCAGTTCTTC.

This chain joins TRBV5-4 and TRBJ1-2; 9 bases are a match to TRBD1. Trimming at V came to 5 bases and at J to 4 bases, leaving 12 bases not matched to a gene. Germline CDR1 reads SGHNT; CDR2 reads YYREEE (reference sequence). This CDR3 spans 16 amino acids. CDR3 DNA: TGTGCCAGCAGAGGGACAGGGACTAATTTTGGCTATGGCTACACCTTC. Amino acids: CASRGTGTNFGYGYTF.

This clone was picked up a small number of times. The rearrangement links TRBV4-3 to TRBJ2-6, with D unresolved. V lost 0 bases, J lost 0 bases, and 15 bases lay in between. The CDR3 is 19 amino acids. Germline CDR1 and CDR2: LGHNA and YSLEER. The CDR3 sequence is CASSQEPFEVYSGANVLTF. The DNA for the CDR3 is TGCGCCAGCAGCCAAGAGCCATTTGAGGTGTACTCTGGGGCCAACGTCCTGACTTTC.

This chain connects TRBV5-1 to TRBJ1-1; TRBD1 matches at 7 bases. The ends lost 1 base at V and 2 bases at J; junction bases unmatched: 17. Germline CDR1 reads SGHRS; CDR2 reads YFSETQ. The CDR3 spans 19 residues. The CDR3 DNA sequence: TGCGCCAGCAGCTTGATAGTACCCGGTTACAGGGGTAGAAACACTGAAGCTTTCTTT. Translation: CASSLIVPGYRGRNTEAFF.

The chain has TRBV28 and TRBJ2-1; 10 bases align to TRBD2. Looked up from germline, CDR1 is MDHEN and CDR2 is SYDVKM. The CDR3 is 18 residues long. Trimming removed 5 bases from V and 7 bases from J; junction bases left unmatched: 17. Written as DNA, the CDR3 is TGTGCCAGCAGTCCCTTAAGGGGGATCAGCGGGAGGGTTAATGAGCAGTTCTTC. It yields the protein CASSPLRGISGRVNEQFF. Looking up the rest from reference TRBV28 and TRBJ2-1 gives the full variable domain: DVKVTQSSRYLVKRTGEKVFLECVQDMDHENMFWYRQDPGLGLRLIYFSYDVKMKEKGDIPEGYSVSREKKERFSLILESASTNQTSMYLCASSPLRGISGRVNEQFFGPGTRLTVL.

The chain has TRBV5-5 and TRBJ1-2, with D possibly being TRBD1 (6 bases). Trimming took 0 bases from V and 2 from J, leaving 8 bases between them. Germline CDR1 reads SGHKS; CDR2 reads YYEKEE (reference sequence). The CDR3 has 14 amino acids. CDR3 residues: CASSLGQANYGYTF. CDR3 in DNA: TGTGCCAGCAGCTTGGGACAGGCAAACTATGGCTACACCTTC.

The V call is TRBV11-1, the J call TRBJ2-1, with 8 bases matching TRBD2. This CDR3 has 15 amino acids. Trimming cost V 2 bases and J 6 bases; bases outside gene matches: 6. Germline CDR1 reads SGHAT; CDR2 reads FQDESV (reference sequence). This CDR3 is CASSLKTGGGNEQFF. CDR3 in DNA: TGTGCCAGCAGCTTAAAAACGGGGGGGGGCAATGAGCAGTTCTTC.

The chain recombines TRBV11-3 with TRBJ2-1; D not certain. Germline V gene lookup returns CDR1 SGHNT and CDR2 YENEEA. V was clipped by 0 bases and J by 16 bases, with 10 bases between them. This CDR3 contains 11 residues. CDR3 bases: TGTGCCAGCAGCTTAGATCATGAGATATTCTTC. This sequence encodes CASSLDHEIFF. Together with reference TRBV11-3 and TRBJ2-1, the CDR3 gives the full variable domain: EAGVVQSPRYKIIEKKQPVAFWCNPISGHNTLYWYLQNLGQGPELLIRYENEEAVDDSQLPKDRFSAERLKGVDSTLKIQPAELGDSAVYLCASSLDHEIFFGPGTRLTVL.

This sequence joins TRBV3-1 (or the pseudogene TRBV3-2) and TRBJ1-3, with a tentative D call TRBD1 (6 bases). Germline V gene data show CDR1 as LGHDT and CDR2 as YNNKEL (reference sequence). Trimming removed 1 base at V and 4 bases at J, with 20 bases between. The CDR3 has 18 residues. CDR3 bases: TGTGCCAGCAGCCAAGGCTGGGGGAGACAGGCACTCGGAAACACCATATATTTT. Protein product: CASSQGWGRQALGNTIYF.

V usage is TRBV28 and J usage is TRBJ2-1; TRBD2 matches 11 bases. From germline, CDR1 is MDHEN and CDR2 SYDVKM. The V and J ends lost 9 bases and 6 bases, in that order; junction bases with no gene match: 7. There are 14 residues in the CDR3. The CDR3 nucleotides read TGTGCCAGTATAACTAGCGGGGGAACCAATGAGCAGTTCTTC. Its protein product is CASITSGGTNEQFF.

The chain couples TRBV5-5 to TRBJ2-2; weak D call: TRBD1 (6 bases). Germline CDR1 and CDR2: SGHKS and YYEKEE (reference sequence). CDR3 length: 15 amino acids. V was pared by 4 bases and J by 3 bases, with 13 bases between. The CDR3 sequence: CASSPTGDYTGELFF. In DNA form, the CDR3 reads TGTGCCAGCAGCCCGACAGGAGACTACACCGGGGAGCTGTTTTTT.